This entry describes one T cell receptor (beta chain). These data originate in a study of blood T cell repertoires in COVID-19. Overall study context: Sites across the United States, Italy and Spain contributed samples from acute and convalescent COVID-19.

Here immunoSEQ multiplex PCR was the method, and the copy in TCRdb shows in-frame clones only, minus some. The sample lists 100,000 to 150,000 clones, approximately 80% occurring once. The CDR3 has 13 amino acids. Trimming stripped 6 bases from V and 11 bases from J, with 20 bases between. CDR1 MNHEY and CDR2 SVGAGI come from the germline V gene. This chain joins TRBV6-5 and TRBJ2-7; TRBD2 might be the D (5 bases). The sequence came from a woman aged 45-59 years with acute or convalescent COVID-19. What was sequenced was peripheral blood. Written as DNA, the CDR3 is TGTGCCAGCAGCGAGTCGCTAGCCGGGATGAAGTACTTC. This gives the protein CASSESLAGMKYF.